These T cell receptor beta chains were read from a single sample in a study. TCRdb called the 5' RACE reads again in MiXCR, with one record for every CDR3 protein. The profile shows 10,000 to 15,000 distinct CDR3 sequences, about 25% of them singletons. Sequencing used naive CD4+ T cells sorted from blood. These receptors came from a female donor with breast cancer. The CDR3 runs from the conserved cysteine through the conserved F or W. D genes are given only for firm matches. The size of a clone is reported for some rows only, either as once, few or many, or as a class for expanded clones.

>16|NA|TRBJ2-3|TRBV7-2|NA
TGTGCCAGCAGCTTAGCTCTCACCTCCCACACAGATACGCAGTATTTT
CASSLALTSHTDTQYF
>13|many|TRBJ2-1|TRBV29-1|TRBD1
TGCAGCGTTACGGACAGGGGATACAATGAGCAGTTCTTC
CSVTDRGYNEQFF
>16|NA|TRBJ2-3|TRBV4-1|NA
TGCGTCAGCAGCCAAGATGGCAGGGGTCGGACAGATACGCAGTATTTT
CVSSQDGRGRTDTQYF
>18|NA|TRBJ1-5|TRBV6-1|NA
TGTGCCAGCAGTGGCTTTGGGTACGTGGATGGTGGCAATCAGCCCCAGCATTTT
CASSGFGYVDGGNQPQHF
>17|NA|TRBJ2-1|TRBV7-9|NA
TGTGCCAGCAGAACTCCTGACAGTGCTCAGTTTTACAATGAGCAGTTCTTC
CASRTPDSAQFYNEQFF
>15|few|TRBJ1-3|TRBV2|NA
TGTGCCAGCAGTCGGACTGCGGTCTCTGGAAACACCATATATTTT
CASSRTAVSGNTIYF
>15|few|TRBJ1-1|TRBV4-1|NA
TGCGCCAGCAGCCAAGTCAGTGCGGGGGCATCTGAAGCTTTCTTT
CASSQVSAGASEAFF
>15|many|TRBJ2-1|TRBV5-1|NA
TGCGCCAGCAGCCTTCAAAAGGGTGGGGCAATAATGCAGTTCTTC
CASSLQKGGAIMQFF
>18|NA|TRBJ1-5|TRBV12-3/TRBV12-4|TRBD1
TGTGCCAGCAGTTGGGGCGACAGGGCACGTGATAGCAATCAGCCCCAGCATTTT
CASSWGDRARDSNQPQHF
>12|medium-sized|TRBJ1-2|TRBV20-1|NA
TGCAGTGCTAGGCACAACAAGGAGGGCTACACCTTC
CSARHNKEGYTF
>13|few|TRBJ1-2|TRBV27|NA
TGTGCCAGCAGTCTGACCTTTCGGGACGGCTACACCTTC
CASSLTFRDGYTF
>13|many|TRBJ1-1|TRBV30|NA
TGTGCCTGGAGTTTGGCTTCCGGCACTGAAGCTTTCTTT
CAWSLASGTEAFF
>14|many|TRBJ2-7|TRBV28|TRBD1
TGTGCCAGCAGTTCTGACAGGGAGATCTACGAGCAGTACTTC
CASSSDREIYEQYF
>14|many|TRBJ2-2|TRBV12-3/TRBV12-4|TRBD1
TGTGCCAGCCGATATACAGGGGTGCCCGGGGAGCTGTTTTTT
CASRYTGVPGELFF
>17|many|TRBJ1-1|TRBV19|NA
TGTGCCAGTAGTATGGGGGCCAGGGCGCTCTTGAACACTGAAGCTTTCTTT
CASSMGARALLNTEAFF
>16|medium-sized|TRBJ1-2|TRBV27|NA
TGTGCCAGCAGTTTATCGGTCGAGGGAGTCAACTATGGCTACACCTTC
CASSLSVEGVNYGYTF
>15|few|TRBJ2-1|TRBV5-1|TRBD1
TGCGCCAGCAGCACCCGGGACAGGGGTTTTGATGAGCAGTTCTTC
CASSTRDRGFDEQFF
>13|NA|TRBJ2-1|TRBV5-1|NA
TGCGCCAGCAGCCCCGAGGCCTTTGGCGGGCAGTTCTTC
CASSPEAFGGQFF
>12|NA|TRBJ2-1|TRBV5-4|TRBD2
TGTGCCAGCAGCAGGGGACTAGCTGAGCAGTTCTTC
CASSRGLAEQFF
>12|many|TRBJ2-7|TRBV5-6|NA
TGTGCCAGCAGCTTGCCAGGGTGGGAGCAGTACTTC
CASSLPGWEQYF
>15|many|TRBJ2-2|TRBV24-1|NA
TGTGCCACCAGTGATGCCACTCGGGATCCCGGGGAGCTGTTTTTT
CATSDATRDPGELFF
>15|NA|TRBJ2-1|TRBV11-1|TRBD2
TGTGTCAGCAGCTTATTAGCGGGAGCGTACAATGAGCAGTTCTTC
CVSSLLAGAYNEQFF
>16|few|TRBJ1-1|TRBV5-1|NA
TGCGCCAGCAGCGAGGGGACGGTATTAGGAAACACTGAAGCTTTCTTT
CASSEGTVLGNTEAFF
>13|many|TRBJ2-3|TRBV5-1|NA
TGCGCCAGCAGCAAGGACAGCACAGATACGCAGTATTTT
CASSKDSTDTQYF
>17|NA|TRBJ1-1|TRBV15|NA
TGTGCCACCAGCAGAGACCCCTCCGCCTGGGGGAACACTGAAGCTTCCTTT
CATSRDPSAWGNTEASF
>15|many|TRBJ1-1|TRBV3-1|TRBD1
TGTGCCAGCAGCCAAGCCAAGCTTGCCGACAGGGTTGCTTTCTTT
CASSQAKLADRVAFF
>15|medium-sized|TRBJ2-1|TRBV9|TRBD2
TGTGCCAGCAGCGCCTCCGGGACTAGCGTATATGAGCAGTTCTTC
CASSASGTSVYEQFF
>13|few|TRBJ2-7|TRBV27|NA
TGTGCCAGCAGTCCGCTACTAGCTTGCGAGCAGTACTTC
CASSPLLACEQYF
>16|NA|TRBJ2-5|TRBV28|TRBD2
TGTGCCAGCAGTTCCTTGGCGGGAGTGCGACAAGAGACCCAGTACTTC
CASSSLAGVRQETQYF
>15|medium-sized|TRBJ1-5|TRBV7-2|NA
TGTGCCAGCAGCTTAGGCGGTCAGGTGAATCAGCCCCAGCATTTT
CASSLGGQVNQPQHF
>15|medium-sized|TRBJ2-7|TRBV2|TRBD1
TGTGCCAGCAGTTTGGACAGGGGCGACACCTACGAGCAGTACTTC
CASSLDRGDTYEQYF
>13|medium-sized|TRBJ1-5|TRBV6-5|NA
TGTGCCAGCAGTCCCCTGATCAATCAGCCCCAGCATTTT
CASSPLINQPQHF
>12|many|TRBJ1-1|TRBV20-1|NA
TGCAGTGCACCCTACAAGAACACTGAAGCTTTCTTT
CSAPYKNTEAFF
>13|NA|TRBJ1-2|TRBV5-1|NA
TGCGCCAGCAGCTTGGGGGACAACTATGGCTACACCTTC
CASSLGDNYGYTF
>14|NA|TRBJ1-1|TRBV27|TRBD1
TGTGCCAGCAAAGGGACAGGGGATAACACTGAAGCTTTCTTT
CASKGTGDNTEAFF
>15|NA|TRBJ2-7|TRBV7-3|NA
TGTGCCAGCAGCTTATCAAGAGCGGTATCCTACGAGCAGTACTTC
CASSLSRAVSYEQYF
>16|many|TRBJ2-1|TRBV7-9|NA
TGTGCCAGCAGCACCACGCTAGCGAGCTCCTACAATGAGCAGTTCTTC
CASSTTLASSYNEQFF
>12|NA|TRBJ2-1|TRBV5-1|NA
TGCGCCAGCAGCGCCAAGGGGGTTGAGCAGTGCTTC
CASSAKGVEQCF
>19|many|TRBJ2-1|TRBV6-1|TRBD2
TGTGCCAGCAGTCCATGGCCCCGGACTAGCGGGAGCTCATACAATGAGCAGTTCTTC
CASSPWPRTSGSSYNEQFF
>15|many|TRBJ1-1|TRBV6-5|TRBD1
TGTGCCAGCGGCAGGAGTCACAGGGGGGGAACTGAAGCTTTCTTT
CASGRSHRGGTEAFF
>21|medium-sized|TRBJ2-1|TRBV12-3/TRBV12-4|TRBD2
TGTGCCAGCATCCCTACCACAATAGCGGGAGGTGGGGGGGGTTCCTACAATGAGCAGTTCTTC
CASIPTTIAGGGGGSYNEQFF
>13|NA|TRBJ2-1|TRBV18|NA
TGTGCCAGCTCACTACAGGACGGGAATGAGCAGTTCTTC
CASSLQDGNEQFF
>18|many|TRBJ2-2|TRBV18|TRBD2
TGTGCCAGCTCACCATGGATTCCTAGCGGGAGAAGCACCGGGGAGCTGTTTTTT
CASSPWIPSGRSTGELFF
>13|medium-sized|TRBJ1-1|TRBV4-2|NA
TGTGCCAGCAGCTCAGGATCAAACACTGAAGCTTTCTTT
CASSSGSNTEAFF
>11|many|TRBJ2-5|TRBV20-1|TRBD2
TGCAGTGGGTCTAGCGGAGAGACCCAGTACTTC
CSGSSGETQYF
>15|medium-sized|TRBJ2-1|TRBV7-8|NA
TGTGCCAGCAGCCCCAGTGCGAGGGGTGCCAGCGAGCAGTTCTTC
CASSPSARGASEQFF
>16|NA|TRBJ1-1|TRBV2|TRBD1
TGTGCCAGCAGTGGTATTCGGGACAGGGCGTGGACTGAAGCTTTCTTT
CASSGIRDRAWTEAFF
>14|few|TRBJ2-1|TRBV20-1|NA
TGCAGTGCGGCGAGGGCAGGGGTCTACAATGAGCAGTTCTTC
CSAARAGVYNEQFF
>15|few|TRBJ2-7|TRBV6-6|NA
TGTGCCAGCAGTTACTCCGGGACTGCCTCCTACGAGCAGTACTTC
CASSYSGTASYEQYF
>13|medium-sized|TRBJ2-1|TRBV6-5|NA
TGTGCCAGCAGCACGGGGCCCCAGGATGAGCAGTTCTTC
CASSTGPQDEQFF
>16|medium-sized|TRBJ2-7|TRBV4-1|TRBD2
TGCGCCAGCAGCCCGATAGCGGGAGGGCCTCCAAACGAGCAGTACTTC
CASSPIAGGPPNEQYF
>16|few|TRBJ2-7|TRBV10-2|TRBD2
TGCGCCAGCAGTGGACTAGCGGGAGTGAAAGTCTCCGAGCAGTACTTC
CASSGLAGVKVSEQYF
>15|medium-sized|TRBJ1-4|TRBV7-9|NA
TGTGCCAGCAGCCCGAAGGACCTAACTAATGAAAAACTGTTTTTT
CASSPKDLTNEKLFF
>13|medium-sized|TRBJ2-7|TRBV20-1|NA
TGCAGTGCTAGAGGGCCGACATCCTACGAGCAGTACTTC
CSARGPTSYEQYF
>14|many|TRBJ1-2|TRBV5-1|NA
TGCGCCAGCAGCTTGGCCTTGGGGAACTATGGCTACACCTTC
CASSLALGNYGYTF
>17|NA|TRBJ1-4|TRBV20-1|NA
TGCAGTGCTAGGGATTTAAGGGGACCGAAAACTAATGAAAAACTGTTTTTT
CSARDLRGPKTNEKLFF
>14|NA|TRBJ2-5|TRBV9|NA
TGTGCCAGCAGCGTAGACGGGAGTACAAAGACCCAGTACTTC
CASSVDGSTKTQYF